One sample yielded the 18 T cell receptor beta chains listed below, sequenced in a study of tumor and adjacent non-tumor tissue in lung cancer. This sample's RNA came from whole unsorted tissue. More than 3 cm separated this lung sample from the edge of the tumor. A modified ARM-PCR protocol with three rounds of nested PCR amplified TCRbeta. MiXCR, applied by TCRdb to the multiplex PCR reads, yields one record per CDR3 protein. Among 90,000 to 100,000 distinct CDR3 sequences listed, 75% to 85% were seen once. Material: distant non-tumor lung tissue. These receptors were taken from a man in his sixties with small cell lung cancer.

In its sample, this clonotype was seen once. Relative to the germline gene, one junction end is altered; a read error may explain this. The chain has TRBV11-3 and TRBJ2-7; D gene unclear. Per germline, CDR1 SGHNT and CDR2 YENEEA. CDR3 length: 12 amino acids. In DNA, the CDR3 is TGTGCCAGCAACTTCTGGGTTCACGAACAGTACTTC. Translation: CASNFWVHEQYF. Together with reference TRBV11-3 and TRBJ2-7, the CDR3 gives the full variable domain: EAGVVQSPRYKIIEKKQPVAFWCNPISGHNTLYWYLQNLGQGPELLIRYENEEAVDDSQLPKDRFSAERLKGVDSTLKIQPAELGDSAVYLCASNFWVHEQYFGPGTRLTVT.

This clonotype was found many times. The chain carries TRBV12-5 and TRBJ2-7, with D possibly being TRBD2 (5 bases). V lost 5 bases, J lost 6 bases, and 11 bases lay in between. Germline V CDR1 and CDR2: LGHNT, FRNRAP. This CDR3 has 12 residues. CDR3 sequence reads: CASGLPRGEQYF. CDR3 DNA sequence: TGTGCTAGTGGTCTCCCTCGGGGCGAGCAGTACTTC.

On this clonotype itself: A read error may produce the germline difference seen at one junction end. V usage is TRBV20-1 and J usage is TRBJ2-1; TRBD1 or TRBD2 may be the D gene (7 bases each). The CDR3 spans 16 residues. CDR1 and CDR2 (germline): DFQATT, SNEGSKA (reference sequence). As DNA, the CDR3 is TGCAATGCTATCACCAGGGGGGGACTGTCCTACAATGAGCAGTTCTTC. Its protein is CNAITRGGLSYNEQFF.

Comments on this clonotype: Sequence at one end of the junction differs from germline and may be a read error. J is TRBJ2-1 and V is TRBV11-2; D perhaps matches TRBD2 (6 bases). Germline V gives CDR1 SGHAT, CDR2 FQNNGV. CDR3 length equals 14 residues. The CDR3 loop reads CASQKWRGDNELFF. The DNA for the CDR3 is TGTGCTAGCCAGAAGTGGCGGGGCGACAATGAGCTGTTCTTC.

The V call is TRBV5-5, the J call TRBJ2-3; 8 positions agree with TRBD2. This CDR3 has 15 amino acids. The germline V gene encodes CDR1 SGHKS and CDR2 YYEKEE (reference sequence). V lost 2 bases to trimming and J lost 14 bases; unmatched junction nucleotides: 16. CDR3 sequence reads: CASSFSGIGTDRRYF. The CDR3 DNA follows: TGTGCCAGCAGCTTTAGCGGGATTGGCACAGATAGGCGGTATTTT.

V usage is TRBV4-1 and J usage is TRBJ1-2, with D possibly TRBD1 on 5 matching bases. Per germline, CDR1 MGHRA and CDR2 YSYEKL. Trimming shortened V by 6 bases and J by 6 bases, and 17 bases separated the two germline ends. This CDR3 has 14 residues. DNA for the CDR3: TGCGCCAGCAGTCAGACCTGGACACGGGATGGCTACACCTTC. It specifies CASSQTWTRDGYTF.

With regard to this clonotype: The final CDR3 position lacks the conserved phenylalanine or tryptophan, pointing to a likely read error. The CDR3 DNA is TGCAGCGTTCGGGTGGCTAGGGAGACCCAGTACTAC. Protein sequence: CSVRVARETQYY. This rearrangement joins TRBV29-1 to TRBJ2-5; D not resolved. CDR1 SQVTM and CDR2 ANQGSEA come from the germline V gene. V shed 5 bases and J shed 5 bases, with 12 bases lying between them. The CDR3 length is 12 residues.

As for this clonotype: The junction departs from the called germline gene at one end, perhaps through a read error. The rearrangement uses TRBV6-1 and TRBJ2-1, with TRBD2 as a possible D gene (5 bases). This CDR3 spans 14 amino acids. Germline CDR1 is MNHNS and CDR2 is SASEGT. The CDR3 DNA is TGTGACAGCATCTTTATCGGGATTAGGAATGAGCAGTTCTTC. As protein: CDSIFIGIRNEQFF.

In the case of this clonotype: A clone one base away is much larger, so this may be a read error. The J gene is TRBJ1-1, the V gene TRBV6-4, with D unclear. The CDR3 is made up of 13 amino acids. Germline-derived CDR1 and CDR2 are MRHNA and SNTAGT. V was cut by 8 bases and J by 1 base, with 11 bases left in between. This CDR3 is CASSRRPNTEAFF. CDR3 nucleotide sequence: TGTGCCAGCTCCCGCAGGCCGAACACTGAAGCTTTCTTT.

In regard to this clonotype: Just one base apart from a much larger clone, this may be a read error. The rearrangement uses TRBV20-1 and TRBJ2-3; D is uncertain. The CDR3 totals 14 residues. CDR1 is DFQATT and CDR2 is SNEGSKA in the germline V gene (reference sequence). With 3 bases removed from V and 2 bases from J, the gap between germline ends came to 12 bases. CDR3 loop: CSASGRRHTDTQYF. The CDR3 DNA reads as TGCAGTGCTAGTGGGCGGAGACACACAGATACGCAGTATTTT.

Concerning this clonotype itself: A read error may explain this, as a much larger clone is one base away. As DNA, the CDR3 is TGCAGTGCTAGAGATCCGATTACGGCCAATACGCAGTATTTT. This translates into CSARDPITANTQYF. The chain combines TRBV20-1 with TRBJ2-3; D uncertain. The CDR3 covers 14 residues. Germline V lookup: CDR1 DFQATT, CDR2 SNEGSKA (reference sequence). V was cut by 0 bases and J by 7 bases, with 14 bases left in between.

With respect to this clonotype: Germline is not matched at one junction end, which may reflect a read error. The CDR3: CAISLLSGSSYNEQFF. CDR3 DNA: TGTGCCATCAGCCTACTTAGCGGAAGCTCCTACAATGAGCAGTTCTTC. The chain employs TRBV4-2 and TRBJ2-1; a possible D gene is TRBD2 (6 bases). The CDR3 has 16 residues. Germline V lookup: CDR1 LGHNA, CDR2 YNFKEQ.

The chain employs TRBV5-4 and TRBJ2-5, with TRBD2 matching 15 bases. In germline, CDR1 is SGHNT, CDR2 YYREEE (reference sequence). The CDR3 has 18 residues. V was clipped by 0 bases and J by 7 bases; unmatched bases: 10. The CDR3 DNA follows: TGTGCCAGCAGCTTGGCCGGCCACTTGGGACTAGCGGGAGGGACCCAGTACTTC. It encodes CASSLAGHLGLAGGTQYF.

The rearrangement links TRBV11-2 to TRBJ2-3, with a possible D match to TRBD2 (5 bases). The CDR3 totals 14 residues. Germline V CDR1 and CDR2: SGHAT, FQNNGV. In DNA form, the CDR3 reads TGTGCAAGCGGCTTAATGGGAGAGGCAGATACGCAGTATTTT. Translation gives CASGLMGEADTQYF.

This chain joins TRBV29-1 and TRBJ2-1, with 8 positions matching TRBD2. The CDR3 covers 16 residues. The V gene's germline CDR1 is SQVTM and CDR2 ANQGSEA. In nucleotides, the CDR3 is TGCAGAGTCGCTACGACTAACGGGAGGGCAGGGAATGAGCAGTTCTTC. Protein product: CRVATTNGRAGNEQFF.

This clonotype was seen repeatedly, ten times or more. The CDR3 here is CASSLGQPNTDTQYF. The CDR3 DNA reads as TGCGCCAGCAGCTTGGGACAGCCAAACACAGATACGCAGTATTTT. The rearrangement links TRBV5-1 to TRBJ2-3; D perhaps matches TRBD1 (5 bases). V was clipped by 0 bases and J by 2 bases, with 10 bases between them. The CDR3 is made up of 15 amino acids. Germline V gives CDR1 SGHRS, CDR2 YFSETQ.

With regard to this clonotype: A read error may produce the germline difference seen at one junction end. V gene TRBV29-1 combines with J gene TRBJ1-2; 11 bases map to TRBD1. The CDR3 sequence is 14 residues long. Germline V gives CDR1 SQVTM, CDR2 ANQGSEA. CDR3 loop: CCVATEGQGGGYIF. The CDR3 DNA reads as TGCTGCGTCGCGACCGAGGGACAGGGGGGTGGTTACATCTTC.

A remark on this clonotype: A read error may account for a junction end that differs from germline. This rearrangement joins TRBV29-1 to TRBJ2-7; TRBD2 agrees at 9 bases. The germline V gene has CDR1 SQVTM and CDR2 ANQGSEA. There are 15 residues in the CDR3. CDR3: CSVAPRSLAGREQYF. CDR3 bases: TGCAGCGTTGCCCCGAGGTCACTAGCGGGTAGAGAGCAATACTTC.